The 32 T cell receptor beta chains reported below all come from one sample, sequenced in a study of CD8+CD57+ T cells in acquired aplastic anemia. TCR beta VDJ and CDR3 were profiled, and genomic DNA was the template. TCRdb independently ran MiXCR on the reads; one entry per CDR3 protein. The table includes about 400,000 distinct CDR3 sequences, roughly 68% detected once. Sequenced: sorted CD4+, CD8+, or CD8+CD57+ T cells (not recorded which) from PBMCs. These receptors originate from a human donor in good health, serving as a control.

The rearrangement links TRBV2 to TRBJ1-1; tentative D call: TRBD1 (6 bases). The CDR3 extends over 14 amino acids. The V gene lost 2 bases and the J gene lost 2 bases, with 9 bases spanning the gap. Germline V gene lookup returns CDR1 SNHLY and CDR2 FYNNEI. The CDR3 coding sequence is TGTGCCAGCAGTGAACTCAGGGGTAACACTGAAGCTTTCTTT. Translated, it gives CASSELRGNTEAFF.

The V and J genes are TRBV20-1 and TRBJ1-1; D is uncertain. This CDR3 is 12 amino acids long. From germline, CDR1 is DFQATT and CDR2 SNEGSKA (reference sequence). The CDR3 nucleotides read TGCAGCGCATGCCGGGAGAGTACTGAAGCTTTCTTT. Residues: CSACRESTEAFF.

About this clonotype: The junction departs from the called germline gene at one end, perhaps through a read error. This chain links TRBV7-2 with TRBJ2-7; perhaps TRBD2 as D (5 bases). The germline V gene has CDR1 SGHTA and CDR2 FQGNSA. The length of the CDR3 is 14 residues. This CDR3 reads CASSEGAGKYAQYF. In nucleotides, the CDR3 is TGTGCCAGCAGTGAGGGAGCAGGAAAGTACGCGCAGTACTTC.

A remark on this clonotype: The junction and the germline gene differ at one end; a read error may be behind it. The chain couples TRBV7-2 to TRBJ1-2; D is perhaps TRBD1 (5 bases). Germline V gives CDR1 SGHTA, CDR2 FQGNSA. The CDR3 spans 14 residues. The CDR3 bases are TGTGCCAGAGCGGGGCAGGGTGGCGATGAGCAGTTCTCCTTC. Protein sequence: CARAGQGGDEQFSF. Looking up the rest from reference TRBV7-2 and TRBJ1-2 gives the full variable domain: GAGVSQSPSNKVTEKGKDVELRCDPISGHTALYWYRQSLGQGLEFLIYFQGNSAPDKSGLPSDRFSAERTGGSVSTLTIQRTQQEDSAVYLCARAGQGGDEQFSFGSGTRLTVV.

The chain couples TRBV15 to TRBJ2-7, with 7 bases fitting TRBD1. CDR3 length: 17 residues. The trim removed 1 base at V and 0 bases at J, leaving 9 bases unmatched. CDR1 LNHNV and CDR2 YYDKDF come from the germline V gene (reference sequence). DNA for the CDR3: TGTGCCACCAGCAGAGGGAGGCCGGGACAGTCCTCCTACGAGCAGTACTTC. Translated: CATSRGRPGQSSYEQYF.

This clonotype occurred once. The CDR3 does not close with the conserved phenylalanine or tryptophan, likely indicating a read error. The DNA is left out, because the CDR3 cannot be placed on it with certainty; the CDR3 is given as TCRdb lists it. V usage is TRBV7-2 and J usage is TRBJ1-1. Germline values: CDR1 SGHTA, CDR2 FQGNSA. The CDR3 has 13 residues if both end residues are counted. The CDR3 is CASSQEVGGEAYT.

The chain uses TRBV12-3 or TRBV12-4 and TRBJ2-3, with D perhaps matching TRBD1 (6 bases). The CDR3 is made up of 16 amino acids. Trimming left V 6 bases short and J 0 bases short, with 16 bases between. The CDR3 nucleotides read TGTGCCAGCAGATGGTACAGGGCTCATAGCACAGATACGCAGTATTTT. Translating gives CASRWYRAHSTDTQYF.

The chain joins TRBV5-1 to TRBJ1-6, with D unclear. The CDR3 is made up of 11 amino acids. CDR1 is SGHRS and CDR2 is YFSETQ in the germline V gene. V lost 2 bases and J 14 bases, leaving 8 bases between the germline ends. The CDR3 loop reads CASSLTGTLHF. The CDR3 DNA sequence: TGCGCCAGCAGCTTAACGGGAACCCTCCACTTT. The whole variable domain, filled in from reference TRBV5-1 and TRBJ1-6, reads KAGVTQTPRYLIKTRGQQVTLSCSPISGHRSVSWYQQTPGQGLQFLFEYFSETQRNKGNFPGRFSGRQFSNSRSEMNVSTLELGDSALYLCASSLTGTLHFGNGTRLTVT.

This clonotype was detected a few times. This chain uses TRBV15 with TRBJ1-2, with 8 bases that match TRBD1. The V gene's germline CDR1 is LNHNV and CDR2 YYDKDF (reference sequence). The V and J ends lost 10 bases and 5 bases, in that order; junction bases with no gene match: 9. The CDR3 has 13 amino acids. CDR3 loop: CANSVGTGYGYTF. The CDR3 nucleotides read TGTGCCAACAGTGTCGGGACAGGTTATGGCTACACCTTC.

The chain recombines TRBV20-1 with TRBJ2-7; D uncertain. V was trimmed by 1 base and J by 7 bases, leaving 11 bases between them. The length of the CDR3 is 12 residues. Per germline, CDR1 DFQATT and CDR2 SNEGSKA (reference sequence). CDR3 bases: TGCAGTGCTAGAGGTTGGAGCAAAGAGCAGTACTTC. Protein sequence: CSARGWSKEQYF.

In this sample, this clonotype turned up many times. The genes are TRBV5-8 and TRBJ1-1, with a tentative D call TRBD1 (5 bases). This CDR3 contains 15 residues. Trimming pared 0 bases from V and 0 bases from J, leaving 9 bases between. The germline CDR1 and CDR2 sequences are SGHTS and YDEGEE. The CDR3 reads CASSLEGRMNTEAFF. In DNA, the CDR3 is TGTGCCAGCAGCTTGGAGGGGAGGATGAACACTGAAGCTTTCTTT. The whole variable domain, filled in from reference TRBV5-8 and TRBJ1-1, reads EAGVTQSPTHLIKTRGQQATLRCSPISGHTSVYWYQQALGLGLQFLLWYDEGEERNRGNFPPRFSGRQFPNYSSELNVNALELEDSALYLCASSLEGRMNTEAFFGQGTRLTVV.

Comments on this clonotype: Germline and junction disagree at one end, which may indicate a read error. The J gene is TRBJ2-5, the V gene TRBV7-6; tentative D call: TRBD2 (6 bases). Germline assignment: CDR1 SGHVS and CDR2 FNYEAQ. The CDR3 has 11 amino acids. The CDR3 sequence is CASSLGEAKYF. Here the CDR3 DNA reads TGTGCCAGCAGCTTAGGGGAGGCCAAGTACTTT.

The chain recombines TRBV10-3 with TRBJ1-2, with 9 positions matching TRBD1. V lost 10 bases, J lost 3 bases, and 9 bases stayed unmatched. Germline V gene sequence: CDR1 ENHRY, CDR2 SYGVKD. This CDR3 spans 14 amino acids. The CDR3 sequence is CASSQQGAYYGYTF. CDR3 DNA sequence: TGTGCCAGCAGCCAACAGGGGGCGTACTATGGCTACACCTTC.

Concerning this clonotype: At one boundary the junction diverges from the germline segment, which might be a read error. The chain is built from TRBV7-2 and TRBJ1-1; perhaps TRBD1 as D (6 bases). Germline assignment: CDR1 SGHTA and CDR2 FQGNSA. The CDR3 totals 13 residues. The CDR3 loop is CASSLSERGTEAF. The CDR3 bases are TGTGCCAGCAGCTTAAGTGAAAGGGGGACTGAAGCTTTC. Variable domain in full (rest from reference TRBV7-2 and TRBJ1-1): GAGVSQSPSNKVTEKGKDVELRCDPISGHTALYWYRQSLGQGLEFLIYFQGNSAPDKSGLPSDRFSAERTGGSVSTLTIQRTQQEDSAVYLCASSLSERGTEAFGQGTRLTVV.

Details on this clonotype: Mismatch with germline at one junction end may stem from a read error. This rearrangement joins TRBV7-2 to TRBJ2-5, with a tentative D call TRBD2 (6 bases). Per germline, CDR1 SGHTA and CDR2 FQGNSA. This CDR3 has 13 amino acids. This CDR3 reads CASSAGGVSPLHF. The CDR3 DNA reads TGTGCCAGCAGCGCCGGAGGGGTTTCACCCCTCCACTTC.

A word on this clonotype: This is likely a read error, given that the CDR3 carries no conserved phenylalanine or tryptophan at its end. Because the CDR3's place on the DNA is in doubt, the DNA is left out and the CDR3 is given as listed by TCRdb. The rearrangement links TRBV2 to TRBJ1-2; the D call in the table, TRBD1, was not verified against the DNA. Germline CDR1 SNHLY, CDR2 FYNNEI. The CDR3 is 14 residues long, ends included. The CDR3 sequence is CASSEGRGPNQPQH.

This clonotype showed up many times. CDR3 nucleotides: TGTGCCAGCGGAAAAGGACAGGCGTACCAAGAGACCCAGTACTTC. It codes for CASGKGQAYQETQYF. The chain combines TRBV6-5 with TRBJ2-5; 7 bases map to TRBD1. The CDR3 has 15 amino acids. Per germline, CDR1 MNHEY and CDR2 SVGAGI. The trim removed 8 bases at V and 0 bases at J, leaving 9 bases unmatched.

The chain is built from TRBV7-9 and TRBJ1-5; the D gene is possibly TRBD1 (5 bases). CDR3 size: 15 residues. Germline V gives CDR1 SEHNR, CDR2 FQNEAQ (reference sequence). V gave up 3 bases and J gave up 2 bases, with 11 bases separating them. This chain's CDR3 is CASSFDSYCNQPQHF. CDR3 in DNA: TGTGCCAGCAGCTTCGACAGTTATTGCAATCAGCCCCAGCATTTT.

Many counts were recorded for this clonotype. V is TRBV4-3 and J is TRBJ1-2, with D perhaps TRBD1 (5 bases). Germline V CDR1 and CDR2: LGHNA, YSLEER. The CDR3 has 16 amino acids. The V end was cut by 0 bases, the J end by 4 bases, with 15 bases between. The CDR3, as DNA: TGCGCCAGCAGCCAAGATCGGGGACTGGGTGGCTATGGCTACACCTTC. It translates to CASSQDRGLGGYGYTF.

This clonotype occurred a few times. The chain couples TRBV18 to TRBJ2-2; TRBD1 is a possible D gene (5 bases). Germline V gives CDR1 KGHSH, CDR2 LQKENI. CDR3 length: 14 residues. Trimming pared 3 bases from V and 6 bases from J, leaving 11 bases between. This CDR3 reads CASSPDSRAGELFF. CDR3 DNA sequence: TGTGCCAGCTCACCCGACAGTCGGGCCGGGGAGCTGTTTTTT.

The genes are TRBV19 and TRBJ2-3; 10 nucleotides line up with TRBD2. The trim removed 5 bases at V and 3 bases at J, leaving 14 bases unmatched. Germline V gene data show CDR1 as LNHDA and CDR2 as SQIVND (reference sequence). CDR3 length: 18 amino acids. The CDR3 coding sequence is TGTGCCAGTAGTCTACTTAGCGGGGGGTCGTTAGGAACAGATACGCAGTATTTT. Translating it yields CASSLLSGGSLGTDTQYF.

This clonotype occurred many times. The V gene is TRBV30, the J gene TRBJ1-1; 7 nucleotides agree with TRBD1. CDR1 is GTSNPN, CDR2 SVGIG, per germline (reference sequence). This CDR3 has 13 residues. Trimming at V came to 3 bases and at J to 6 bases, leaving 7 bases not matched to a gene. The CDR3 DNA reads as TGTGCCTGGAGCCTTGACAGGGAGGCTGAAGCTTTCTTT. Translated: CAWSLDREAEAFF.

This clonotype was counted ten times or more. This rearrangement joins TRBV20-1 to TRBJ2-3; D gene unclear. Germline CDR1 is DFQATT and CDR2 is SNEGSKA (reference sequence). V lost 7 bases and J 2 bases, leaving 7 bases between the germline ends. The CDR3 runs 11 residues. The chain's CDR3 is CSGEDTDTQYF. In nucleotides, the CDR3 is TGCAGTGGAGAGGACACAGATACGCAGTATTTT.

Points on this clonotype: Without the conserved terminal phenylalanine or tryptophan, this CDR3 likely stems from a read error. The chain employs TRBV2 and TRBJ2-5; no reliable D call. The end of the DNA is better explained by TRBJ2-1, so the J call may be wrong. This CDR3 spans 14 amino acids. Germline V gives CDR1 SNHLY, CDR2 FYNNEI. Written as DNA, the CDR3 is TGTGCCAGCCGCACAGAAACGCGCGAAGAGACCCAGTTCGTC. Residues: CASRTETREETQFV.

The V call is TRBV5-4, the J call TRBJ1-4; unclear D gene. The germline gives CDR1 SGHNT, CDR2 YYREEE (reference sequence). V was cut by 2 bases and J by 5 bases, with 13 bases left in between. This CDR3 is built from 15 residues. The CDR3 region has the DNA TGTGCCAGCAGCTTACGGGCAGAGCTGAATGAAAAACTGTTTTTT. Protein: CASSLRAELNEKLFF.

The chain has TRBV5-5 and TRBJ1-6, with D hard to call. The germline CDR1 and CDR2 sequences are SGHKS and YYEKEE (reference sequence). The CDR3 totals 16 residues. Between the trimmed V and J ends, which lost 2 bases and 3 bases, there was a span of 12 bases. DNA of the CDR3: TGTGCCAGCAGCTTAGCGGGAGCTATCTATAATTCACCCCTCCACTTT. Protein product: CASSLAGAIYNSPLHF.

V gene TRBV5-1 combines with J gene TRBJ2-7; 10 bases are a match to TRBD2. The trim removed 2 bases at V and 6 bases at J, leaving 5 bases unmatched. Germline assignment: CDR1 SGHRS and CDR2 YFSETQ. CDR3 size: 14 residues. The CDR3 protein is CASSFRTSGCEQYF. CDR3 coding DNA: TGCGCCAGCAGCTTCCGGACTAGCGGCTGCGAGCAGTACTTC. The whole variable domain, filled in from reference TRBV5-1 and TRBJ2-7, reads KAGVTQTPRYLIKTRGQQVTLSCSPISGHRSVSWYQQTPGQGLQFLFEYFSETQRNKGNFPGRFSGRQFSNSRSEMNVSTLELGDSALYLCASSFRTSGCEQYFGPGTRLTVT.

The genes are TRBV30 and TRBJ1-1; a possible D gene is TRBD1 (5 bases). The CDR3 is 16 residues long. Trimming stripped 0 bases from V and 0 bases from J, with 14 bases between. Germline V gives CDR1 GTSNPN, CDR2 SVGIG (reference sequence). The CDR3 here is CAWSVLRVPLNTEAFF. The CDR3 DNA is TGTGCCTGGAGTGTACTCAGGGTACCCTTGAACACTGAAGCTTTCTTT. The full variable domain, its missing parts supplied by reference TRBV30 and TRBJ1-1, is SQTIHQWPATLVQPVGSPLSLECTVEGTSNPNLYWYRQAAGRGLQLLFYSVGIGQISSEVPQNLSASRPQDRQFILSSKKLLLSDSGFYLCAWSVLRVPLNTEAFFGQGTRLTVV.

V usage is TRBV29-1 and J usage is TRBJ1-2, with a weak D call TRBD1 (6 bases). The CDR3 is 14 amino acids. The germline CDR1 and CDR2 sequences are SQVTM and ANQGSEA. Between the trimmed V and J ends, which lost 1 base and 4 bases, there was a span of 13 bases. DNA for the CDR3: TGCAGCGTTGAAGGGGATGGACAGACCTATGGCTACACCTTC. This gives the protein CSVEGDGQTYGYTF.

As regards this clonotype: The conserved phenylalanine or tryptophan normally closing the CDR3 is absent here, so this likely arose from a read error. The rearrangement joins TRBV19 to TRBJ2-7; maybe TRBD1 (6 bases). This CDR3 contains 12 residues. Trimming cost V 7 bases and J 3 bases, with 10 bases left between them. Per germline, CDR1 LNHDA and CDR2 SQIVND (reference sequence). This chain's CDR3 is CASTGDGYEQYL. The DNA for the CDR3 is TGTGCCAGTACAGGGGACGGCTACGAGCAGTACCTC.

There are a few counts of this clonotype. The rearrangement links TRBV7-2 to TRBJ1-2, with no clear D. The V gene's germline CDR1 is SGHTA and CDR2 FQGNSA. V shed 3 bases and J shed 8 bases, with 7 bases lying between them. This CDR3 has 11 amino acids. CDR3 residues: CASSLEFGYTF. CDR3 nucleotide sequence: TGTGCCAGCAGCTTGGAGTTCGGCTACACCTTC.

This chain joins TRBV9 and TRBJ1-1; TRBD1 matches at 7 bases. J lost 14 bases, V lost 3 bases, and 16 bases had no gene match. Germline V lookup: CDR1 SGDLS, CDR2 YYNGEE. This CDR3 is 14 amino acids long. In DNA, the CDR3 is TGTGCCAGCAGCGAAGACAGGGCCTCTAACTATGGCTTCTTT. Protein: CASSEDRASNYGFF.